This TCR beta chain was captured in a study of T-cell memory formation after mild COVID-19. Germline CDR1 is MNHEY and CDR2 is SVGAGI. The CDR3 runs to 14 residues. The trim removed 8 bases at V and 7 bases at J, leaving 11 bases unmatched. Amplification by 5'RACE using constant-segment primers produced TCR alpha and TCR beta cDNA libraries that carried sample barcodes and UMIs. TCRdb recomputed calls from the 5' RACE reads with MiXCR, one row per CDR3 protein. The top ten hold roughly 24% of the sample, which has about 270,000 distinct CDR3 sequences, around 15% seen once. This clonotype was counted between two and nine times.

V and J are TRBV6-5 and TRBJ2-5; the match to TRBD2 covers 9 bases. This receptor was taken from a man aged 18 to 30 who had mild COVID-19 (a few samples of this study predate the infection). Cell type and time point are not known. The sequenced material came from PBMCs or a T cell subset sorted from them (not recorded which). The CDR3 DNA is TGTGCCAGCCGCCCGACTAGCGGTATGAGGACCCAGTACTTC. Amino acid sequence: CASRPTSGMRTQYF.